This TCR beta chain was documented in a study of Tregs in tolerant kidney transplant recipients. Across the study: An approximately three-day belatacept mixed lymphocyte reaction, sometimes plus 5-day graft donor restimulation, preceded CD4+CD25+CD127- sorting. Sorting used antibodies to exclude donor cells. Study observations and caveats: This study did not directly address biological reproducibility. The small number of patients limits these findings pending further validation.

The CDR3 loop spans 14 amino acids. V dropped 5 bases and J dropped 6; count of bases not matched to a gene: 6. Germline CDR1 MNHEY, CDR2 SVGAGI. Turning to this clone: The target antigen is unknown.

Only in-frame clones appear in the TCRdb table, and some are missing; sequencing was by immunoSEQ multiplex PCR. In the table there are about 31,000 clones, approximately 83% of which are singletons. This sequence joins TRBV6-5 and TRBJ2-5; TRBD2 matches at 10 bases. This clonotype originated in a human donor in good health. Sequencing was performed on Tregs from blood cultured with allogeneic cells. CDR3 loop: CASSPSGRIKTQYF. CDR3 nucleotides: TGTGCCAGCAGTCCTAGCGGGAGAATTAAGACCCAGTACTTC.